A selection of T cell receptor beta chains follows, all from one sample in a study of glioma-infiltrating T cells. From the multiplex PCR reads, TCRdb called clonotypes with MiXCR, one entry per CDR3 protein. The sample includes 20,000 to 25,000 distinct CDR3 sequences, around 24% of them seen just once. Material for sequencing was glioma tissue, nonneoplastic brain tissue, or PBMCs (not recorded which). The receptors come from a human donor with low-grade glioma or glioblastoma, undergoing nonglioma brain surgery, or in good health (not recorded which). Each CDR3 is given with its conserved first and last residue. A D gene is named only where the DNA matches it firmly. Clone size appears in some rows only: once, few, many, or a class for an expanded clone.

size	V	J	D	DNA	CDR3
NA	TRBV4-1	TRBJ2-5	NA	TGCGCCAGCAGCCAAGTGGACATTGAGACCCAGTACTTC	CASSQVDIETQYF
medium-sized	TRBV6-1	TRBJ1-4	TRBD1	TGTGCCAGCAGTCCTACGGGTTCAGGGGGTGAAAAACTGTTTTTT	CASSPTGSGGEKLFF
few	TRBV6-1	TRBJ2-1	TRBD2	TGTGCCAGCAGTCCCTTTACGGGACTAGCGGGGAATGAGCAGTTCTTC	CASSPFTGLAGNEQFF
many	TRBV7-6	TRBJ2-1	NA	TGTGCCAGCAGCCAGGGTGGGCCCTACAATGAGCAGTTCTTC	CASSQGGPYNEQFF
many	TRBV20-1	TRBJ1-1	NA	TGCAGTGCTTGGAGACAGATGAACACTGAAGCTTTCTTT	CSAWRQMNTEAFF
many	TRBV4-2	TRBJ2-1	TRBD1	TGTGCCAGCAGCCCAAGGGGACAGGGCGATGAGCAGTTCTTC	CASSPRGQGDEQFF
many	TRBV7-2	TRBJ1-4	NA	TGTGCCAGCAGCACGACAACTAATGAAAAACTGTTTTTT	CASSTTTNEKLFF
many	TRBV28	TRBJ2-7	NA	TGTGCCAGCAGAGGACGGACGTACGAGCAGTACTTC	CASRGRTYEQYF
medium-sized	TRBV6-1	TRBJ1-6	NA	TGTGCCAGCAGTACCAGGACAGATGGAATCAGCTCCTATAATTCACCCCTCCACTTT	CASSTRTDGISSYNSPLHF
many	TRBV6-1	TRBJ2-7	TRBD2	TGTGCCAGCAGACCGACTAGCGGGGCTTCCTACGAGCAGTACTTC	CASRPTSGASYEQYF
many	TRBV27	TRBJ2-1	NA	TGTGCCAGCAGTTTTTGGGGAACCTACAATGAGCAGTTCTTC	CASSFWGTYNEQFF
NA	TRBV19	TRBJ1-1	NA	TGTGCCAGTAGTGAAGGAATTGGGAACACTGAAGCTTTCTTT	CASSEGIGNTEAFF
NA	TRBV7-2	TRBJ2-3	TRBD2	TGTGCCAGCAGCTTAGGTACTCTAGCGGGGGGGCCAGATACGCAGTATTTT	CASSLGTLAGGPDTQYF
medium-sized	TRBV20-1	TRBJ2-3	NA	TGCAGTGCTGCTCCTGGGGCCGACACAGATACGCAGTATTTT	CSAAPGADTDTQYF
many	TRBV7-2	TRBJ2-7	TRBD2	TGTGCCAGCAGCTTCAGCGGGGCTACCTACGAGCAGTACTTC	CASSFSGATYEQYF
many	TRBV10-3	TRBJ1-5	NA	TGTGCCATCAGTGATTTAGGGGCTCAGCCCCAGCATTTT	CAISDLGAQPQHF
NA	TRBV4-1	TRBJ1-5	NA	TGCGCCAGCAGCCCCCGGGACACCCATAGCAATCAGCCCCAGCATTTT	CASSPRDTHSNQPQHF
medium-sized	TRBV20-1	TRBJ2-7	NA	TGCAGTGCTAGGTGGAGGGACGAGCAGTACTTC	CSARWRDEQYF
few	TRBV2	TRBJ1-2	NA	TGTGCCAGCAGTGATATCGGGACGGATTATGGCTACACCTTC	CASSDIGTDYGYTF
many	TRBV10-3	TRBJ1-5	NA	TGTGCCATCAGTGAGTCGGCGACACAACAATGGCCCCAGCATTTT	CAISESATQQWPQHF
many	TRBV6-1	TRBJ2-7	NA	TGTGCCAGCACACCAAGTGCGACCTACGAGCAGTACTTC	CASTPSATYEQYF
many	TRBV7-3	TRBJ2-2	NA	TGTGCCAGCAGCTTAACATTACCTAACACCGGGGAGCTGTTTTTT	CASSLTLPNTGELFF
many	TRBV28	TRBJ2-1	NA	TGTGCCAGCAGTTTTACAGTCAGCGAGCAGTTCTTC	CASSFTVSEQFF
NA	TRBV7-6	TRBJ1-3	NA	TGTGCCAGCAGCCCAGTCCAGGGAGAGGTCTCTGGAAACACCATATATTTT	CASSPVQGEVSGNTIYF
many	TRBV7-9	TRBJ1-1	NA	TGTGCCAGCAGCTTACAGGGAGTGAGCACTGAAGCTTTCTTT	CASSLQGVSTEAFF
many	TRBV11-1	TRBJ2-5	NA	TGTGCCAGCAGCTTGGAAGGACTAACCCAAGAGACCCAGTACTTC	CASSLEGLTQETQYF
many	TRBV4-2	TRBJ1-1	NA	TGTGCCAGCAGCGCGGGTTACCTTAGGACCACTGAAGCTTTCTTT	CASSAGYLRTTEAFF
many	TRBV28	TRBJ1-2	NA	TGTGCCAGCAGTTTCCATAACAGCTATGGCTACACCTTC	CASSFHNSYGYTF
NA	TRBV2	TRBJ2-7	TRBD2	TGTGCCAACAGTGAAGAATCTAGCGGATCCTTCGAGCAGTACTTC	CANSEESSGSFEQYF
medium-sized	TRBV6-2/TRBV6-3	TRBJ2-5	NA	TGTGCCAGCAGTTGGTTCCAGCAAGAGACCCAGTACTTC	CASSWFQQETQYF
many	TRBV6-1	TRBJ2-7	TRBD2	TGTGCCAGCTCTGGACTAGCGGGATACGAGCAGTACTTC	CASSGLAGYEQYF
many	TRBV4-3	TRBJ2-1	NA	TGCGCCAGCAGCCAAGCGGCGCGGGGCACCAATGAGCAGTTCTTC	CASSQAARGTNEQFF
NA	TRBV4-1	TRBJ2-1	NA	TGCGCCAGCAACCAACCTGACTTGACCGTGCAATTCTTC	CASNQPDLTVQFF
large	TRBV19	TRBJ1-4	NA	TGTGCCAGTACCGGAGGGCACATTAATGAAAAACTGTTTTTT	CASTGGHINEKLFF
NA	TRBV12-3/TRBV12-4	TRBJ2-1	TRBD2	TGTGCCAGCAGTTTCGGGGGGGACTACAATGAGCAGTTCTTC	CASSFGGDYNEQFF
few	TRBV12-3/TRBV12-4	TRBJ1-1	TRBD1	TGTGCCAGCAGTCCTCAGACAGGGAAGGCGACTGAAGCTTTCTTT	CASSPQTGKATEAFF
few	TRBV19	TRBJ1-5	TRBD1	TGTGCCAGTAGTCTGGGACAGGGAATGGGCCAGCCCCAGCATTTT	CASSLGQGMGQPQHF
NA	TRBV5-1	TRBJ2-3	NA	TGCGCCAGCACCGGGACAGATACGCAGTATTTT	CASTGTDTQYF
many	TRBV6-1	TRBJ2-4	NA	TGTGCCAGCAGCTCAGACGGGTACTTAGCCAAAAACATTCAGTACTTC	CASSSDGYLAKNIQYF
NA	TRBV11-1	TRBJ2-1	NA	TGTGCCAGCAGCTTTATCCGCAATGAGCAGTCCTTC	CASSFIRNEQSF
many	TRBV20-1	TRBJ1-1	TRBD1	TGCAGTGCTAGTAAGGGGACAGGGGTACAAGCTTTCTTT	CSASKGTGVQAFF
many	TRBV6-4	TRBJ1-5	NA	TGTGCCAGCAGTGAAATTAATCGGAATAGCAATCAGCCCCAGCATTTT	CASSEINRNSNQPQHF
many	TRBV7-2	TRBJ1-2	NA	TGTGCCAGCAGCTTTACAGGGAACTATGGCTACACCTTC	CASSFTGNYGYTF
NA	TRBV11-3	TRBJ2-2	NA	TGTGCCAGGAGCTTAGAAATTACCGGGGAGCTGTTTTTT	CARSLEITGELFF
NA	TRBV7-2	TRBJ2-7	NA	TGTGCCAGCATGCTCACACCGGGACCCTACGAGCAGTACTTC	CASMLTPGPYEQYF
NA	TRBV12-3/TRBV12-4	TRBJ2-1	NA	TGTGCCAGCAGTTTTTTGGGGGCAACCTACAATGAGAAGTTCTTC	CASSFLGATYNEKFF
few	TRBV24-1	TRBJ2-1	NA	TGTGCCACCAGTGACCACGGAGGGCAGGGGGTATACAATGAGCAGTTCTTC	CATSDHGGQGVYNEQFF
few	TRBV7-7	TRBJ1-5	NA	TGTGCCAGCAGCTTAGTAGCGGGAGGAAGCAATCAGCCCCAGCATTTT	CASSLVAGGSNQPQHF
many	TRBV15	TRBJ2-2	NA	TGTGCCACCAGCGGGTACGGGGGGCCAAGAACCGGGGAGCTGTTTTTT	CATSGYGGPRTGELFF
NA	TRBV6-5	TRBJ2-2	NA	TGTGCCAGCAGTTACCCCCCGGGGCGAGGAGCAGTCGGGGAGCTGTTTTTT	CASSYPPGRGAVGELFF
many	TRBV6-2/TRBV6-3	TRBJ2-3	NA	TGTGCCAGCAGTTATTTGAATACGCAGTATTTT	CASSYLNTQYF
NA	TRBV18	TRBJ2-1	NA	TGTGCCAGCTCACCACCAGGGGGTAGTGAGCAGCTCTTC	CASSPPGGSEQLF
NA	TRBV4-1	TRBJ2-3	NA	TGCGCCAGCAGTCAAGATAGGTACAGCGCTAGGTATTTT	CASSQDRYSARYF
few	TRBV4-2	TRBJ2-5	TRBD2	TGTGCCAGCAGCCCTGTGGCTAGCGGGGCCTCGGGAGAGACCCAGTACTTC	CASSPVASGASGETQYF